The clone carrying this TCR beta chain was seen a single time. What it binds is not known. Assay: immunoSEQ multiplex PCR; the TCRdb copy retains only in-frame clones and omits some. The sample has about 81,000 clones, 85% to 95% seen once. The data were taken from a study of graft-versus-host responses after intestinal transplantation. In the study overall: Grafts were multivisceral, liver-intestinal, or isolated intestinal. Every recipient had anti-thymocyte globulin induction and 2 to 4 years of tacrolimus plus steroids. Study observations and caveats: Across patients carrying graft-donor T cell macrochimerism, allografts held high graft-versus-host to host-versus-graft clonal ratios. Among recipient marrow samples, GvH clones were found; some appeared first in ileum or blood.

J was trimmed by 0 bases and V by 6 bases; bases with no gene match: 8. This CDR3 has 15 amino acids. CDR1 and CDR2 from the germline V gene are MDHEN and SYDVKM. The sequence was obtained from a human donor who was the organ donor for an intestinal transplant. The material sequenced was unstimulated CD4+ T cells sorted from spleen or lymph node cells, taken before transplant. This chain joins TRBV28 and TRBJ2-7, with TRBD1 matching over 7 bases. The CDR3 region has the DNA TGTGCCAGCAGCCCCGGACAGGTACCCTCCTACGAGCAGTACTTC. Protein product: CASSPGQVPSYEQYF.